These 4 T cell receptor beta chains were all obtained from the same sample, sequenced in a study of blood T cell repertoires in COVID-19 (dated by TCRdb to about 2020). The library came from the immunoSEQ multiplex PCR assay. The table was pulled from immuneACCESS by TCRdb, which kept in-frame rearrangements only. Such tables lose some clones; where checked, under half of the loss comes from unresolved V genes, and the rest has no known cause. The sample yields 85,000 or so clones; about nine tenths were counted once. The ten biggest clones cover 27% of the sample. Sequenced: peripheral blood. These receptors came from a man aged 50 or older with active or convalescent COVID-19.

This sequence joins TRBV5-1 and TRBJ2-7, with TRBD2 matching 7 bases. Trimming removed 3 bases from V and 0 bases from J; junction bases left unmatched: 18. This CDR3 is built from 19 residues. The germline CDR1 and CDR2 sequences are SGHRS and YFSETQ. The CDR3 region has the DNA TGCGCCAGCAGCTCCCCGTCCTGGGCGGGAGACACCCCCTCCTACGAGCAGTACTTC. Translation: CASSSPSWAGDTPSYEQYF.

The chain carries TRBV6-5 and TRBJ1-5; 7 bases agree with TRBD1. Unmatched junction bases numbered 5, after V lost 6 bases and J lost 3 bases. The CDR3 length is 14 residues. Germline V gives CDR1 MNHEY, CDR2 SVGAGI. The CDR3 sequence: CASSRGQVNQPQHF. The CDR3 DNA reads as TGTGCCAGCAGCCGAGGACAGGTCAATCAGCCCCAGCATTTT.

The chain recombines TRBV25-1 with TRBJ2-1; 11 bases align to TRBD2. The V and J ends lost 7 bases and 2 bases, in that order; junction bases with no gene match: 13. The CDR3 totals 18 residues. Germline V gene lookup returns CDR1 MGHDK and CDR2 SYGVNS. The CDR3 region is CASTPSGRKGAAYNEQFF. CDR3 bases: TGTGCCAGCACACCTAGCGGGAGGAAAGGAGCAGCCTACAATGAGCAGTTCTTC.

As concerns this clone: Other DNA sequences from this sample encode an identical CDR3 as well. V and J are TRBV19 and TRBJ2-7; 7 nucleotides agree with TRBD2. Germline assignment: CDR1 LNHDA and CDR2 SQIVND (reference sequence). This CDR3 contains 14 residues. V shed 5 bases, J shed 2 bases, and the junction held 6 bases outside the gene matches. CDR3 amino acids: CASSAGRGAYEQYF. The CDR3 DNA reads TGTGCCAGTAGTGCGGGACGGGGGGCCTACGAGCAGTACTTC. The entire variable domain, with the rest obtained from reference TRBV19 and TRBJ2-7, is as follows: DGGITQSPKYLFRKEGQNVTLSCEQNLNHDAMYWYRQDPGQGLRLIYYSQIVNDFQKGDIAEGYSVSREKKESFPLTVTSAQKNPTAFYLCASSAGRGAYEQYFGPGTRLTVT.